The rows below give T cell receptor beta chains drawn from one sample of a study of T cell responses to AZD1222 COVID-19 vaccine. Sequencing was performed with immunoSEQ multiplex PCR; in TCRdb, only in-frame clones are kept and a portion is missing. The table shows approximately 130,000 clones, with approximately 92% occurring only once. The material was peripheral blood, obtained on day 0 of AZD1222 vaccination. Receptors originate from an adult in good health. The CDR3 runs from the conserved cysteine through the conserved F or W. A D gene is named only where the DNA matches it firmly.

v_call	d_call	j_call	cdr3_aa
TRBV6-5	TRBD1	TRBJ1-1	CASSYSRGRNTEAFF
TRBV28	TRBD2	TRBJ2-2	CASSSATGGSDTGELFF
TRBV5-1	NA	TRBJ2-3	CASSLAGQDTQYF
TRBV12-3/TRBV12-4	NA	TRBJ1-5	CASSFSGAQPQHF
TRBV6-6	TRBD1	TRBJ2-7	CASSRTGAYEQYF
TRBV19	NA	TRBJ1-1	CASSITGVWTEAFF
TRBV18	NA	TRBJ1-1	CASSPNSYTEAFF
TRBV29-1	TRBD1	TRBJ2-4	CSVETGGKNIQYF
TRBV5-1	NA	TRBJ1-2	CASSLSGNYGYTF
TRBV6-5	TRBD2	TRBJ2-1	CASSFVAGLNNEQFF
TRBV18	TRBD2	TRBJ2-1	CASSPDRTSPYSSYNEQFF
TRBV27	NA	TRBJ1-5	CASSREGVGNQPQHF
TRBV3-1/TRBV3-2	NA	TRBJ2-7	CASSQDGDHEQYF
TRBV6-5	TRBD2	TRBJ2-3	CASSRLAESTDTQYF
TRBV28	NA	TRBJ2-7	CASSPTWATRTYEQYF
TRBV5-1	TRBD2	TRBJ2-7	CASSLTPPGLGAYEQYF
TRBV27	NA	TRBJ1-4	CASSFKGRGKLFF
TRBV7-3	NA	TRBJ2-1	CASSYNRDNEQFF
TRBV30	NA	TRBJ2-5	CASDGRTGQETQYF
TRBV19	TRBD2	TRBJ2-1	CASSRTSGPYNEQFF
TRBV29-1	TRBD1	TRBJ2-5	CSAVGTGGGQETQYF
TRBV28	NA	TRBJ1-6	CASRIWASGSPLHF
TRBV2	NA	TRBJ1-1	CASNLQANTEAFF
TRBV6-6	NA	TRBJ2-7	CASSPRGSGPPYEQYF
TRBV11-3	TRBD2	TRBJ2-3	CASSSGLAGVPPYTDTQYF
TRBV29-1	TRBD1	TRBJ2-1	CSVSDRGLNEQFF
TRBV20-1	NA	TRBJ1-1	CSARMNTEAFF